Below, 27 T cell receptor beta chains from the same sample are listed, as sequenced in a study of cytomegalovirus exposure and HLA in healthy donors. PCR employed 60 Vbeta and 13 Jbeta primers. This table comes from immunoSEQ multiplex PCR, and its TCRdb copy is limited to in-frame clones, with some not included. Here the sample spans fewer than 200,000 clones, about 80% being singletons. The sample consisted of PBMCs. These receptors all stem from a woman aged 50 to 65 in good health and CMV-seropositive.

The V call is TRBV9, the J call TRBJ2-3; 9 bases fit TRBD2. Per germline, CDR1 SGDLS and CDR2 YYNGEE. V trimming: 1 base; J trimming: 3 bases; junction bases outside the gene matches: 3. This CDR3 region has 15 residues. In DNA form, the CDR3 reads TGTGCCAGCAGCGTACTAGCGGGACGAACAGATACGCAGTATTTT. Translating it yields CASSVLAGRTDTQYF.

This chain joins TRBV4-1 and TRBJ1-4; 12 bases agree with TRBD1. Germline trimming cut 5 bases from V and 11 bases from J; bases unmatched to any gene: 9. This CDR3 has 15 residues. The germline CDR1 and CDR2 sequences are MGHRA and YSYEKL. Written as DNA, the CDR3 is TGCGCCAGCAGCTACCGGGACAGGGGGCGCGGGAAACTGTTTTTT. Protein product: CASSYRDRGRGKLFF.

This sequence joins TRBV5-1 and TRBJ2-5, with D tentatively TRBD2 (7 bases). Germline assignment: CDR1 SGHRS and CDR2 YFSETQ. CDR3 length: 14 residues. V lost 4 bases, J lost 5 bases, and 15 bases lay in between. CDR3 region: CASSLMGGLETQYF. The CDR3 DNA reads TGCGCCAGCAGCCTGATGGGGGGGCTGGAGACCCAGTACTTC.

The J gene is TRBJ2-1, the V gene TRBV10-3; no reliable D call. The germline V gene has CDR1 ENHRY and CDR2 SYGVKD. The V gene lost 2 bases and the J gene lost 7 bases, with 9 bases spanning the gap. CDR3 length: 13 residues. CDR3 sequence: CAISEQVVNEQFF. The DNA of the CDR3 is TGTGCCATCAGTGAGCAAGTAGTGAATGAGCAGTTCTTC.

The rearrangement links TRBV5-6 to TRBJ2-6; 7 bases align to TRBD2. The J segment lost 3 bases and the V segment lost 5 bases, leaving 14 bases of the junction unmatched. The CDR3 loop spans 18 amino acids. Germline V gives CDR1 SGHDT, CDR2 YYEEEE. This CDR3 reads CASSGEGGLVFGANVLTF. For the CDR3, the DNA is TGTGCCAGCAGTGGGGAGGGCGGTCTGGTGTTTGGGGCCAACGTCCTGACTTTC.

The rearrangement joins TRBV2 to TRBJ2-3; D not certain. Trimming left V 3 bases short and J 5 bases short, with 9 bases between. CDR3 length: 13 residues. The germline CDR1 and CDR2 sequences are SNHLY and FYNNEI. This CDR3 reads CASSDFIRDTQYF. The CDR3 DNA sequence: TGTGCCAGCAGTGATTTTATCCGAGATACGCAGTATTTT.

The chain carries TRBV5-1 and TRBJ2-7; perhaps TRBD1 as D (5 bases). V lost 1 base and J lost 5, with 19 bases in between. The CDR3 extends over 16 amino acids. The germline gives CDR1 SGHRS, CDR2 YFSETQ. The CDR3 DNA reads TGCGCCAGCAGCTTGATCGGTGGCCAGGGTAGGGACGAGCAGTACTTC. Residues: CASSLIGGQGRDEQYF. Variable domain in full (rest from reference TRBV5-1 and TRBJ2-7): KAGVTQTPRYLIKTRGQQVTLSCSPISGHRSVSWYQQTPGQGLQFLFEYFSETQRNKGNFPGRFSGRQFSNSRSEMNVSTLELGDSALYLCASSLIGGQGRDEQYFGPGTRLTVT.

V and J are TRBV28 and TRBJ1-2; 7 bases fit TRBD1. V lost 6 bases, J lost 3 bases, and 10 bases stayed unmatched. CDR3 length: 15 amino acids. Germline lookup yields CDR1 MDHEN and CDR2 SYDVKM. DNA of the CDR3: TGTGCCAGCAGGACCTCGGACAGGCCAGACTATGGCTACACCTTC. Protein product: CASRTSDRPDYGYTF.

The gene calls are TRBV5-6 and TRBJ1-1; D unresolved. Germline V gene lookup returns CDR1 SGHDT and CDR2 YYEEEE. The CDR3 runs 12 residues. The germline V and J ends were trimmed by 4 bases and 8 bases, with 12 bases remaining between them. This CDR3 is CASSPRGGEAFF. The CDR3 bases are TGTGCCAGCAGCCCCCGAGGCGGGGAAGCTTTCTTT.

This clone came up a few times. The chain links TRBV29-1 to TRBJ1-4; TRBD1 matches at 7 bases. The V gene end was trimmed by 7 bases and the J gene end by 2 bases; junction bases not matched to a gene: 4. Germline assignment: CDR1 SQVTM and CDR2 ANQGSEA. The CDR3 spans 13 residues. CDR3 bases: TGCAGCGCTACGACAGGGACTAATGAAAAACTGTTTTTT. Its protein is CSATTGTNEKLFF. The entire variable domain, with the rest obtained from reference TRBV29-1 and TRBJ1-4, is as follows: SAVISQKPSRDICQRGTSLTIQCQVDSQVTMMFWYRQQPGQSLTLIATANQGSEATYESGFVIDKFPISRPNLTFSTLTVSNMSPEDSSIYLCSATTGTNEKLFFGSGTQLSVL.

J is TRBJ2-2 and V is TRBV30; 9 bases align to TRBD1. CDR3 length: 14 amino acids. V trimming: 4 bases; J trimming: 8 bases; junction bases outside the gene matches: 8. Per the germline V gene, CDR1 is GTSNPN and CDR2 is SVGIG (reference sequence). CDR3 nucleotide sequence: TGTGCCTGGACCGGGACAGGGAGTTTGGGGGAGCTGTTTTTT. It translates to CAWTGTGSLGELFF.

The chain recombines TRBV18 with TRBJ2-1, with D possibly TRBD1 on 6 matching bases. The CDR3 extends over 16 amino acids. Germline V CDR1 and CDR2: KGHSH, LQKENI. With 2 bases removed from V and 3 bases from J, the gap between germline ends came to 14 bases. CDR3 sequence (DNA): TGTGCCAGCTCACCAGCGTCCAGGGGAGACTACAATGAGCAGTTCTTC. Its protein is CASSPASRGDYNEQFF.

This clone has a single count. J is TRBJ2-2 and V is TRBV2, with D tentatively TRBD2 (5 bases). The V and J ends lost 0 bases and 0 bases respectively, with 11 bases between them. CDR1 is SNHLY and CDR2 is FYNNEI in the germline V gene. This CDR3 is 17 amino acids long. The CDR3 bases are TGTGCCAGCAGTGAAGCTGTTGGCGGGCCGAACACCGGGGAGCTGTTTTTT. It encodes CASSEAVGGPNTGELFF.

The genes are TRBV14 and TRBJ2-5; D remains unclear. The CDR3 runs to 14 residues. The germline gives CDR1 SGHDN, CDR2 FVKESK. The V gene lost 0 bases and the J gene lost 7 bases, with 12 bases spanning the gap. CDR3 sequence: CASSQDNLSGTQYF. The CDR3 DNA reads TGTGCCAGCAGCCAAGACAACCTCTCGGGGACCCAGTACTTC.

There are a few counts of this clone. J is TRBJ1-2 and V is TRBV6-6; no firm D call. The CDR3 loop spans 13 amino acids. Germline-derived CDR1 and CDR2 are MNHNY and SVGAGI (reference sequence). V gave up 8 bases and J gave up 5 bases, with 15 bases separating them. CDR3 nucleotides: TGTGCCAGCTGGAGTGGCGTTGGGTATGGCTACACCTTC. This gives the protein CASWSGVGYGYTF.

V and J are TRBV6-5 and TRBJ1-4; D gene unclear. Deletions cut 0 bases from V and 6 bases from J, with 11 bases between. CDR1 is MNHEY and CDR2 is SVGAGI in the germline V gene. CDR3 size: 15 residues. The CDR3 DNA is TGTGCCAGCAGTTACTCGACTCTGAGACATGAAAAACTGTTTTTT. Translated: CASSYSTLRHEKLFF.

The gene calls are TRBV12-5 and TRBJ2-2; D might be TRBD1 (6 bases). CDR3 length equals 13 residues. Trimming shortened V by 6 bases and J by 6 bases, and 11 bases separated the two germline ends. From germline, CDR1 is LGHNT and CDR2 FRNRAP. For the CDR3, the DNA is TGTGCTAGTGGAGAACAGGGCTCCGGGGAGCTGTTTTTT. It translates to CASGEQGSGELFF.

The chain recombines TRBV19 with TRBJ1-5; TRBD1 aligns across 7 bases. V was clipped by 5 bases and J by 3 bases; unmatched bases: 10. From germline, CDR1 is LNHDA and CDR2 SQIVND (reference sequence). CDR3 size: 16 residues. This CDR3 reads CASSPTFGTVNQPQHF. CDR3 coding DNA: TGTGCCAGTAGTCCCACGTTCGGGACAGTCAATCAGCCCCAGCATTTT.

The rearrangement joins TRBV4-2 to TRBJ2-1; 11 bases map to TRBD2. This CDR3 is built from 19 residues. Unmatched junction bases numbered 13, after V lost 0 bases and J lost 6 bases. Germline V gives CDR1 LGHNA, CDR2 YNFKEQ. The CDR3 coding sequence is TGTGCCAGCAGCCAAGAGGGGGGAGGTCCGGGACTAGCGGCCAATGAGCAGTTCTTC. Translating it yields CASSQEGGGPGLAANEQFF.

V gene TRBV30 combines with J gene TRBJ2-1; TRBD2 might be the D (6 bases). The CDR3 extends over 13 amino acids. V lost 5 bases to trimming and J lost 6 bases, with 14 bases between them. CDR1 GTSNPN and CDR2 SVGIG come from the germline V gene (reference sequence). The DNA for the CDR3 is TGTGCCTGGGATAGCGGCAACCTCAATGAGCAGTTCTTC. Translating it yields CAWDSGNLNEQFF.

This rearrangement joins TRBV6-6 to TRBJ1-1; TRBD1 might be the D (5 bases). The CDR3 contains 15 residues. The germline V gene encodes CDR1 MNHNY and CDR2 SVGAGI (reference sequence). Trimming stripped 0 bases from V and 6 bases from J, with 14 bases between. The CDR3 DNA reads TGTGCCAGCAGTTACTCAGGGGCGGTTGGCCCTGAAGCTTTCTTT. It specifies CASSYSGAVGPEAFF.

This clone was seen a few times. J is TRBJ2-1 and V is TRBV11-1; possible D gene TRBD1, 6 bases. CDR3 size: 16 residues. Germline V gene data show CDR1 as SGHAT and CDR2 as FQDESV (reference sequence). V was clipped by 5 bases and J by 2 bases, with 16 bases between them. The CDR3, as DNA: TGTGCCAGCAGCCGTAGAGGGGGAGCCCCCTACAATGAGCAGTTCTTC. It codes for CASSRRGGAPYNEQFF.

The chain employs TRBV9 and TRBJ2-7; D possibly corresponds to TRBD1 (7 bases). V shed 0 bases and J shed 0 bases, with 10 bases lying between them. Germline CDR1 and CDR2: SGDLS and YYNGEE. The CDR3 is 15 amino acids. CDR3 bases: TGTGCCAGCAGCGTAGGACAGGGACTCTCCTACGAGCAGTACTTC. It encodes CASSVGQGLSYEQYF.

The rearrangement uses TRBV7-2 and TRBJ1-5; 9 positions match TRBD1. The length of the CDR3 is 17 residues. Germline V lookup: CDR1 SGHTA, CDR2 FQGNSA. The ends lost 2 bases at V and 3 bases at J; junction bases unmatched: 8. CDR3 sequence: CASSLSTGTGNNQPQHF. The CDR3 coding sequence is TGTGCCAGCAGCTTATCTACCGGGACAGGGAACAATCAGCCCCAGCATTTT.

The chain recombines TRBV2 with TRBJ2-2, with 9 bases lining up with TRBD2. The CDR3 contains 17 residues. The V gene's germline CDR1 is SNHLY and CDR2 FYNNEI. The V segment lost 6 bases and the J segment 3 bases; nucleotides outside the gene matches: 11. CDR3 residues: CASSRWRGGQDTGELFF. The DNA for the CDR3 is TGTGCCAGCAGCCGATGGCGGGGGGGCCAAGACACCGGGGAGCTGTTTTTT. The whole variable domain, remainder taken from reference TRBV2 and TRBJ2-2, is EPEVTQTPSHQVTQMGQEVILRCVPISNHLYFYWYRQILGQKVEFLVSFYNNEISEKSEIFDDQFSVERPDGSNFTLKIRSTKLEDSAMYFCASSRWRGGQDTGELFFGEGSRLTVL.

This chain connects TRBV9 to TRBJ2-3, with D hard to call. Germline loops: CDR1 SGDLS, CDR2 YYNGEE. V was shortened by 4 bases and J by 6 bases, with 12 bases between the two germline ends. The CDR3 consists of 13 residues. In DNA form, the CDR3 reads TGTGCCAGCAGCTCGAGTGTCCGGGATACGCAGTATTTT. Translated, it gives CASSSSVRDTQYF.

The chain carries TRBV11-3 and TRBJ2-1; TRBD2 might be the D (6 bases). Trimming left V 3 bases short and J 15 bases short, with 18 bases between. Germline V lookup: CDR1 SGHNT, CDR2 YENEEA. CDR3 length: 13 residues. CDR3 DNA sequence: TGTGCCAGCAGCTTGGGCCGGGAGCTCAACCGGTTCTTC. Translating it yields CASSLGRELNRFF.